This TCR beta chain was found in a study of control samples from healthy donors and cancer patients. The count of this clone is one. This CDR3 is 14 amino acids long. Germline V lookup: CDR1 MGHRA, CDR2 YSYEKL. V was shortened by 3 bases and J by 4 bases, with 12 bases between the two germline ends. Repertoires were generated with immunoSEQ multiplex PCR, while TCRdb's copy carries only in-frame clones and drops some. The sample consists of roughly 93,000 clones, about 88% of them appearing once. The chain couples TRBV4-1 to TRBJ1-2; D unclear. Sequenced: PBMCs. The clonotype was recovered from a woman aged 45 to 65 with colorectal cancer. The CDR3 loop is CASSHPPGGYGYTF. As DNA, the CDR3 is TGCGCCAGCAGCCACCCCCCAGGTGGCTATGGCTACACCTTC.